This T cell receptor (beta chain) is drawn from a study of T cell repertoires in cytomegalovirus infection. Findings of the study overall: The cumulative frequency of public TCR beta families distinguished individuals who carried CMV together with the relevant HLA. CMV-specific HLA-C-restricted TCR beta clonotypes dominated the ex vivo response.

TCRdb analysed the reads with MiXCR anew, one entry per CDR3 protein. The sample holds about 920,000 distinct CDR3 sequences, approximately 31% seen once. This CDR3 has 15 amino acids. Germline loops: CDR1 KGHDR, CDR2 SFDVKD. Deletions cut 1 base from V and 5 bases from J, with 11 bases between. About this clonotype itself: The antigen is undetermined.

The specimen comprised cultured CD8+ T cells from PBMCs, sampled from culture after CMV antigen stimulation. The clonotype was recovered from a human donor in good health (CMV status not recorded). Some clones in this sample may be carry-over from other donors' samples. The rearrangement links TRBV24-1 to TRBJ2-1; D possibly uses TRBD1 or TRBD2 (5 bases each). The CDR3 DNA reads as TGTGCCACCAGTGATTTATTGGGGGAAAACAATGAGCAGTTCTTC. The encoded protein is CATSDLLGENNEQFF.